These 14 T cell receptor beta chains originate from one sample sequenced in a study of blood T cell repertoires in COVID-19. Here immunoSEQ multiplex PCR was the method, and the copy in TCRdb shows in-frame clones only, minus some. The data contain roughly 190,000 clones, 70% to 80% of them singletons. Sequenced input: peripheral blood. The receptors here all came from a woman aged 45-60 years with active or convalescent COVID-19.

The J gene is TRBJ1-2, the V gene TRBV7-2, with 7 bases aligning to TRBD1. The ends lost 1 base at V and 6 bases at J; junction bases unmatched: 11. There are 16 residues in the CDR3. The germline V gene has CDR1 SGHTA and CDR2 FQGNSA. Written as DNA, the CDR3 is TGTGCCAGCAGCTTAGTATTCCAGGGCAGGGGGGATGGCTACACCTTC. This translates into CASSLVFQGRGDGYTF.

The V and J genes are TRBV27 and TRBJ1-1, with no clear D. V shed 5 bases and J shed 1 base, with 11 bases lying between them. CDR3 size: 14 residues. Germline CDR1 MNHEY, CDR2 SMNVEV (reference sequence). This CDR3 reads CASSDLGGNTEAFF. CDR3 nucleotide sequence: TGTGCCAGCAGTGATCTTGGCGGGAACACTGAAGCTTTCTTT.

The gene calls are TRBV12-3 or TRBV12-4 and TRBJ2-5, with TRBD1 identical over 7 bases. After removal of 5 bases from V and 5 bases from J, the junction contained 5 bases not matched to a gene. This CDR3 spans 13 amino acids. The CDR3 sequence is CASSQQGPETQYF. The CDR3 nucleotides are TGTGCCAGCAGTCAACAGGGGCCGGAGACCCAGTACTTC.

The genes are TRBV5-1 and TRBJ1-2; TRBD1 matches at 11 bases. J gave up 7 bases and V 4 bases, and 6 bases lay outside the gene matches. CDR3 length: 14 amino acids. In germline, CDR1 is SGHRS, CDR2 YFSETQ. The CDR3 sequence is CASSLRTGGRGYTF. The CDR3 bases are TGCGCCAGCAGCCTAAGGACAGGGGGCCGTGGCTACACCTTC.

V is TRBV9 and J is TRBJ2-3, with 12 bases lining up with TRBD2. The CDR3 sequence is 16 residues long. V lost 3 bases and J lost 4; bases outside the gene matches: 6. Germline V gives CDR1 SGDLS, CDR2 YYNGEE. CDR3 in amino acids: CASSDRLAGVPDTQYF. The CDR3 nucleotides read TGTGCCAGCAGCGACCGACTAGCGGGGGTGCCAGATACGCAGTATTTT.

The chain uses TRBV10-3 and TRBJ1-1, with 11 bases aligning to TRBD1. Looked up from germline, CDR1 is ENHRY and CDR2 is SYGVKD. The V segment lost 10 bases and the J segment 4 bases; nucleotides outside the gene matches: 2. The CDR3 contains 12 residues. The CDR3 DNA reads TGTGCCACAGGGACAGGGGGCACTGAAGCTTTCTTT. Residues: CATGTGGTEAFF.

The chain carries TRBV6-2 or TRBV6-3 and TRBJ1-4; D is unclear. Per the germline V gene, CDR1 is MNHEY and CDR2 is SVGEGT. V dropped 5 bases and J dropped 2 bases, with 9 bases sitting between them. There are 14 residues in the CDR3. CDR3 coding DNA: TGTGCCAGCAGTGTTGGGAGGACTAATGAAAAACTGTTTTTT. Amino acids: CASSVGRTNEKLFF.

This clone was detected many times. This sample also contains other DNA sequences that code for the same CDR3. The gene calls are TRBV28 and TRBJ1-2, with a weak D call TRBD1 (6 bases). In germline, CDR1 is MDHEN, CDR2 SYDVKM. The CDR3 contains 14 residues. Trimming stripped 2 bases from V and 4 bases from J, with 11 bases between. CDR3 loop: CASSLARGGYGYTF. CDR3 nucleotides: TGTGCCAGCAGTTTAGCCAGGGGTGGCTATGGCTACACCTTC.

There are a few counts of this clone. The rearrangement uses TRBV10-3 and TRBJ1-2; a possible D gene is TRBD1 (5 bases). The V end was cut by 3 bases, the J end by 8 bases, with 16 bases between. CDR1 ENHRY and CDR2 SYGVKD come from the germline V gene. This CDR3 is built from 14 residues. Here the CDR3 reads CAISDVRTRMGYTF. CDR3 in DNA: TGTGCCATCAGTGACGTTAGGACACGTATGGGCTACACCTTC.

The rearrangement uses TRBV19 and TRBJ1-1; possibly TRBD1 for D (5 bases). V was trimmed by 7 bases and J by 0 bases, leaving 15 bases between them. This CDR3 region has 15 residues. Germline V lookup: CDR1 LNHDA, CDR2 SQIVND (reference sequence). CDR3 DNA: TGTGCCAGTACTCAGGGTTTGTGGCTGAACACTGAAGCTTTCTTT. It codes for CASTQGLWLNTEAFF.

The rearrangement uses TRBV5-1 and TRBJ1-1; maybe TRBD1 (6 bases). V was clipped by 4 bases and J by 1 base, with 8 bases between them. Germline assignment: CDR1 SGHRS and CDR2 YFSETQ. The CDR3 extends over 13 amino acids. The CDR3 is CASSTQGNTEAFF. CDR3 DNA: TGCGCCAGCAGCACACAGGGGAACACTGAAGCTTTCTTT. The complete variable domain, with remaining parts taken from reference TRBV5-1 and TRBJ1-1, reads KAGVTQTPRYLIKTRGQQVTLSCSPISGHRSVSWYQQTPGQGLQFLFEYFSETQRNKGNFPGRFSGRQFSNSRSEMNVSTLELGDSALYLCASSTQGNTEAFFGQGTRLTVV.

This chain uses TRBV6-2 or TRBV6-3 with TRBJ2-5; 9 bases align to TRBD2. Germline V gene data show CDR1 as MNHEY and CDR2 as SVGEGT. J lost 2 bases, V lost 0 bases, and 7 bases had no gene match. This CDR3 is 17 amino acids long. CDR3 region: CASSYSLAGVVQETQYF. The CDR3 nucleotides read TGTGCCAGCAGTTACTCGTTAGCGGGGGTTGTGCAAGAGACCCAGTACTTC.

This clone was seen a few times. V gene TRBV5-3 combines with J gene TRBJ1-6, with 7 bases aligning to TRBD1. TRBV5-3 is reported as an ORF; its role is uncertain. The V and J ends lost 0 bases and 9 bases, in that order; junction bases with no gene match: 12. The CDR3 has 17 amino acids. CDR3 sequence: CARSLADREEVGSPLHF. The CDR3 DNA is TGTGCCAGAAGCTTGGCTGACAGGGAAGAGGTAGGTTCACCCCTCCACTTT.

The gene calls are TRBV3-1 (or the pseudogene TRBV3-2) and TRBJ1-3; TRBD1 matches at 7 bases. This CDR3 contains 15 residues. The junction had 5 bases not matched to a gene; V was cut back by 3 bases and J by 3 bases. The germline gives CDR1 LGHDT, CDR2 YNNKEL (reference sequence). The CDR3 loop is CASSHLGGGGNTIYF. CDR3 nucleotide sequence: TGTGCCAGCAGCCACCTAGGGGGCGGTGGAAACACCATATATTTT.